What follows are 32 T cell receptor beta chains derived from one specimen sequenced in a study of blood T cell repertoires in COVID-19. The repertoire was sequenced with immunoSEQ multiplex PCR; TCRdb's copy has only in-frame clones and lacks some. The table includes 400,000 to 450,000 clones, roughly 88% detected once. The sample comprised peripheral blood. These receptors were collected from a woman aged 25-40 years with active or convalescent COVID-19.

The chain couples TRBV2 to TRBJ1-4; no definite D call. Trimming took 8 bases from V and 0 from J, leaving 7 bases between them. Germline CDR1 and CDR2: SNHLY and FYNNEI. CDR3 length: 13 amino acids. Here the CDR3 DNA reads TGTGCCAGCTGCAGCGCAACTAATGAAAAACTGTTTTTT. Translation gives CASCSATNEKLFF.

The rearrangement joins TRBV6-5 to TRBJ1-3, with TRBD1 matching over 10 bases. V lost 4 bases, J lost 4 bases, and 7 bases stayed unmatched. In germline, CDR1 is MNHEY, CDR2 SVGAGI. CDR3 length: 16 residues. CDR3 in DNA: TGTGCCAGCAGTTCCGGGACAGGGGTTTCGGGAAACACCATATATTTT. Protein: CASSSGTGVSGNTIYF.

This chain connects TRBV27 to TRBJ1-5, with 7 bases identical to TRBD1. Germline V gene data show CDR1 as MNHEY and CDR2 as SMNVEV (reference sequence). The V segment lost 5 bases and the J segment 0 bases; nucleotides outside the gene matches: 10. The CDR3 sequence is 17 residues long. The CDR3 region is CASSPGTETYSNQPQHF. In DNA form, the CDR3 reads TGTGCCAGCAGTCCCGGGACAGAAACTTATAGCAATCAGCCCCAGCATTTT.

This clone was seen once. This rearrangement joins TRBV5-1 to TRBJ2-2; possible D gene TRBD1, 6 bases. V lost 4 bases and J lost 6, with 13 bases in between. The CDR3 is made up of 14 amino acids. CDR1 and CDR2 from the germline V gene are SGHRS and YFSETQ. The CDR3 loop is CASSLTGLAGELFF. The CDR3 DNA sequence: TGCGCCAGCAGCCTGACAGGTCTGGCCGGGGAGCTGTTTTTT. Filled out from reference TRBV5-1 and TRBJ2-2, the complete variable domain reads KAGVTQTPRYLIKTRGQQVTLSCSPISGHRSVSWYQQTPGQGLQFLFEYFSETQRNKGNFPGRFSGRQFSNSRSEMNVSTLELGDSALYLCASSLTGLAGELFFGEGSRLTVL.

V is TRBV6-1 and J is TRBJ2-7; 7 nucleotides line up with TRBD1. This CDR3 region has 14 residues. V gave up 3 bases and J gave up 2 bases; unmatched junction bases: 4. The germline gives CDR1 MNHNS, CDR2 SASEGT. CDR3 sequence (DNA): TGTGCCAGCAGTGACGGACAGGTGACCTACGAGCAGTACTTC. Encoded protein: CASSDGQVTYEQYF.

The rearrangement joins TRBV24-1 to TRBJ1-1; tentatively, D is TRBD1 (5 bases). There are 13 residues in the CDR3. Germline V lookup: CDR1 KGHDR, CDR2 SFDVKD. Trimming removed 9 bases from V and 4 bases from J, with 14 bases in between. CDR3: CATSDNWGTEAFF. Written as DNA, the CDR3 is TGTGCCACCTCGGACAATTGGGGCACTGAAGCTTTCTTT.

The rearrangement joins TRBV3-1 (or the pseudogene TRBV3-2) to TRBJ1-4; perhaps TRBD1 as D (5 bases). V lost 4 bases and J lost 8, with 20 bases in between. Germline V lookup: CDR1 LGHDT, CDR2 YNNKEL (reference sequence). This CDR3 has 16 amino acids. The CDR3 region is CASSPKRGLRGEKLFF. The CDR3, as DNA: TGTGCCAGCAGCCCCAAAAGGGGACTGAGAGGAGAAAAACTGTTTTTT.

Turning to this clone: Other DNA sequences in this sample translate to the same CDR3. CDR3 amino acids: CSASLGNTIYF. The CDR3 coding sequence is TGCAGTGCTAGTTTAGGAAACACCATATATTTT. The chain joins TRBV20-1 to TRBJ1-3; the D is unclear. The CDR3 is 11 residues long. From germline, CDR1 is DFQATT and CDR2 SNEGSKA (reference sequence). V shed 3 bases and J shed 4 bases, with 4 bases lying between them.

This clone came up once. CDR3 sequence reads: CASSLQGDIDTEAFF. In DNA, the CDR3 is TGTGCCAGCAGCTTACAGGGGGATATTGACACTGAAGCTTTCTTT. The V gene is TRBV5-6, the J gene TRBJ1-1, with 8 bases aligning to TRBD1. This CDR3 spans 15 amino acids. V lost 2 bases to trimming and J lost 3 bases; unmatched junction nucleotides: 6. The germline CDR1 and CDR2 sequences are SGHDT and YYEEEE.

This clone was seen a single time. This rearrangement joins TRBV16 to TRBJ2-7; TRBD2 matches 11 bases. Trimming at V came to 4 bases and at J to 7 bases, leaving 18 bases not matched to a gene. The CDR3 is 18 amino acids. CDR1 and CDR2 (germline): KGHSY, FQNENV. The chain's CDR3 is CASSPTGLAATTVGEQYF. CDR3 DNA: TGTGCCAGCAGCCCAACGGGACTAGCGGCGACCACGGTTGGGGAGCAGTACTTC. The whole variable domain, remainder taken from reference TRBV16 and TRBJ2-7, is GEEVAQTPKHLVRGEGQKAKLYCAPIKGHSYVFWYQQVLKNEFKFLISFQNENVFDETGMPKERFSAKCLPNSPCSLEIQATKLEDSAVYFCASSPTGLAATTVGEQYFGPGTRLTVT.

The CDR3 DNA reads as TGTGCCAGCACCCAAGCGGGACTAGCGGAAAACTCCTACAATGAGCAGTTCTTC. Its translation is CASTQAGLAENSYNEQFF. The chain joins TRBV7-8 to TRBJ2-1; TRBD2 matches 11 bases. The CDR3 extends over 18 amino acids. With 7 bases clipped from V and 0 bases from J, the junction kept 11 bases outside the gene matches. Germline V CDR1 and CDR2: SGHVS, FQNEAQ.

The chain's CDR3 is CASSTGSTDTQYF. In DNA, the CDR3 is TGTGCCAGCAGTACAGGGAGCACAGATACGCAGTATTTT. V and J are TRBV6-5 and TRBJ2-3, with D perhaps matching TRBD1 (6 bases). Germline V gene sequence: CDR1 MNHEY, CDR2 SVGAGI. V was clipped by 5 bases and J by 0 bases, with 6 bases between them. This CDR3 is 13 amino acids long.

This sequence joins TRBV7-2 and TRBJ1-3; D is undetermined. The CDR3 sequence is 16 residues long. V was clipped by 6 bases and J by 0 bases, with 15 bases between them. Germline CDR1 SGHTA, CDR2 FQGNSA. CDR3 DNA sequence: TGTGCCAGCAGTGTAGGCCGCGGTGACTCTGGAAACACCATATATTTT. It codes for CASSVGRGDSGNTIYF.

The chain uses TRBV4-1 and TRBJ1-2; D call uncertain. The CDR3 sequence is 14 residues long. The V end lost 0 bases, the J end lost 4 bases, and 9 bases lay between the germline ends. Germline values: CDR1 MGHRA, CDR2 YSYEKL. The CDR3 reads CASSQEADFYGYTF. The CDR3 DNA reads as TGCGCCAGCAGCCAAGAAGCTGACTTCTATGGCTACACCTTC.

This chain links TRBV15 with TRBJ1-4; the D gene is possibly TRBD1 (5 bases). V was trimmed by 6 bases and J by 0 bases, leaving 26 bases between them. Germline V gives CDR1 LNHNV, CDR2 YYDKDF (reference sequence). The CDR3 is made up of 20 amino acids. The CDR3 reads CATSLIGGTPFISTNEKLFF. In DNA form, the CDR3 reads TGTGCCACCAGTTTAATAGGCGGGACGCCGTTCATCTCAACTAATGAAAAACTGTTTTTT. Full variable domain (rest looked up from reference TRBV15 and TRBJ1-4): DAMVIQNPRYQVTQFGKPVTLSCSQTLNHNVMYWYQQKSSQAPKLLFHYYDKDFNNEADTPDNFQSRRPNTSFCFLDIRSPGLGDTAMYLCATSLIGGTPFISTNEKLFFGSGTQLSVL.

The chain has TRBV5-6 and TRBJ1-5, with a tentative D call TRBD1 (5 bases). The V and J ends lost 3 bases and 6 bases respectively, with 13 bases between them. In germline, CDR1 is SGHDT, CDR2 YYEEEE. The CDR3 consists of 14 residues. The CDR3 region is CASSWGVGTQPQHF. The CDR3 DNA sequence: TGTGCCAGCAGCTGGGGGGTGGGAACTCAGCCCCAGCATTTT.

This chain connects TRBV5-6 to TRBJ2-3; 9 positions agree with TRBD2. The CDR3 is made up of 17 amino acids. Trimming cost V 4 bases and J 4 bases; bases outside gene matches: 13. Germline V gene sequence: CDR1 SGHDT, CDR2 YYEEEE. The CDR3 loop reads CASSLPGLAKRADTQYF. The DNA for the CDR3 is TGTGCCAGCAGCCTACCGGGACTAGCAAAGAGAGCAGATACGCAGTATTTT.

The V gene is TRBV2, the J gene TRBJ2-7; TRBD2 aligns across 12 bases. V shed 1 base and J 3 bases; nucleotides not matched to a gene: 7. CDR3 size: 17 residues. Germline CDR1 is SNHLY and CDR2 is FYNNEI. CDR3 in amino acids: CASSEGASGGAFYEQYF. The CDR3 DNA is TGTGCCAGCAGTGAAGGGGCTAGCGGGGGGGCTTTCTACGAGCAGTACTTC.

This chain links TRBV25-1 with TRBJ1-2; 7 bases fit TRBD1. This CDR3 region has 16 residues. CDR1 is MGHDK and CDR2 is SYGVNS in the germline V gene. The V segment lost 2 bases and the J segment 4 bases; nucleotides outside the gene matches: 10. The CDR3 nucleotides read TGTGCCAGCAGTGAACTATCGGGCAGGGGGTTCTATGGCTACACCTTC. It encodes CASSELSGRGFYGYTF.

DNA for the CDR3: TGTGCCAGTAGTGGAGGAAGCGAAAAACTGTTTTTT. Its translation: CASSGGSEKLFF. The chain couples TRBV19 to TRBJ1-4; D gene uncertain. The V gene's germline CDR1 is LNHDA and CDR2 SQIVND (reference sequence). Trimming removed 5 bases from V and 8 bases from J, with 9 bases in between. CDR3 length: 12 amino acids.

This clone appeared a single time. The chain couples TRBV5-1 to TRBJ2-7, with 7 nucleotides matching TRBD1. The germline gives CDR1 SGHRS, CDR2 YFSETQ. The length of the CDR3 is 17 residues. V lost 0 bases to trimming and J lost 6 bases; unmatched junction nucleotides: 15. DNA of the CDR3: TGCGCCAGCAGCTTGGGCGAGGTCCGACAGGGAGCTACCGAGCAGTACTTC. This translates into CASSLGEVRQGATEQYF.

The rearrangement joins TRBV15 to TRBJ1-1; D might be TRBD1 (5 bases). The CDR3 totals 14 residues. The germline V gene has CDR1 LNHNV and CDR2 YYDKDF (reference sequence). Trimming shortened V by 0 bases and J by 6 bases, and 11 bases separated the two germline ends. The CDR3 protein is CATSRDLSGPEAFF. As DNA, the CDR3 is TGTGCCACCAGCAGAGATCTCTCAGGGCCTGAAGCTTTCTTT.

Note on this clone: Since a much larger clone is just one base distant, this may be a read error. The rearrangement joins TRBV3-1 (or the pseudogene TRBV3-2) to TRBJ1-1; D gene uncertain. This CDR3 comprises 12 residues. Germline V lookup: CDR1 LGHDT, CDR2 YNNKEL (reference sequence). Between the trimmed V and J ends, which lost 4 bases and 5 bases, there was a span of 8 bases. The CDR3, as DNA: TGTGCCAGCAGCCCCCGGGAAACTGAAGCTTTCTTT. Its translation is CASSPRETEAFF.

The table lists this clone with a few counts. V and J are TRBV19 and TRBJ1-4, with no clear D. The CDR3 consists of 14 residues. Germline values: CDR1 LNHDA, CDR2 SQIVND (reference sequence). The V end lost 7 bases, the J end lost 6 bases, and 15 bases lay between the germline ends. CDR3 bases: TGTGCCAGTAACCAGCGCTCTAGAGATGAAAAACTGTTTTTT. Translated: CASNQRSRDEKLFF.

This chain connects TRBV11-2 to TRBJ2-7, with 12 bases identical to TRBD2. The CDR3 extends over 13 amino acids. The junction had 3 bases not matched to a gene; V was cut back by 5 bases and J by 7 bases. Looked up from germline, CDR1 is SGHAT and CDR2 is FQNNGV. The CDR3 DNA reads as TGTGCCAGCAGCACCGGGACTAGCGGGGAGCAGTACTTC. Translated: CASSTGTSGEQYF.

This chain connects TRBV5-1 to TRBJ2-1, with 7 bases that match TRBD2. The V gene's germline CDR1 is SGHRS and CDR2 YFSETQ. After removal of 5 bases from V and 6 bases from J, the junction contained 11 bases not matched to a gene. This CDR3 has 15 residues. In DNA, the CDR3 is TGCGCCAGCAGTCCCTTAAGTGCTAGCGGCAATGAGCAGTTCTTC. Amino acids: CASSPLSASGNEQFF.

This chain's CDR3 is CASSRLGGGANEQFF. CDR3 coding DNA: TGTGCCAGCAGCCGCCTGGGCGGGGGGGCGAATGAGCAGTTCTTC. V is TRBV3-1 (or the pseudogene TRBV3-2) and J is TRBJ2-1; 9 bases are a match to TRBD2. Trimming at V came to 4 bases and at J to 7 bases, leaving 8 bases not matched to a gene. This CDR3 is 15 amino acids long. Germline V gene data show CDR1 as LGHDT and CDR2 as YNNKEL (reference sequence).

The count of this clone is one. The J gene is TRBJ2-3, the V gene TRBV4-1; 8 nucleotides line up with TRBD2. The CDR3 contains 16 residues. CDR1 is MGHRA and CDR2 is YSYEKL in the germline V gene. Unmatched junction bases numbered 7, after V lost 5 bases and J lost 0 bases. In nucleotides, the CDR3 is TGCGCCAGCAGCGCTCCGGAGCGGGAGAGCACAGATACGCAGTATTTT. Amino acids: CASSAPERESTDTQYF.

In regard to this clone: Other DNA sequences in the same sample also yield this CDR3. The rearrangement joins TRBV27 to TRBJ1-2, with 8 bases fitting TRBD1. Looked up from germline, CDR1 is MNHEY and CDR2 is SMNVEV (reference sequence). V gave up 0 bases and J gave up 4 bases; unmatched junction bases: 4. The CDR3 contains 15 residues. The CDR3 DNA sequence: TGTGCCAGCAGTTTATCTCCAGGGGGCGGCTATGGCTACACCTTC. It translates to CASSLSPGGGYGYTF.

The V call is TRBV11-2, the J call TRBJ1-5, with D possibly matching TRBD1 (5 bases). The germline V gene encodes CDR1 SGHAT and CDR2 FQNNGV. The V gene lost 6 bases and the J gene lost 5 bases, with 11 bases spanning the gap. The CDR3 sequence is 13 residues long. Written as DNA, the CDR3 is TGTGCCAGCAGTCCCGACAGAGATCAGCCCCAGCATTTT. The encoded protein is CASSPDRDQPQHF.

The sample holds a few counts of this clone. The chain employs TRBV7-2 and TRBJ1-2; weak D call: TRBD1 (5 bases). Trimming took 2 bases from V and 2 from J, leaving 6 bases between them. Germline V gene lookup returns CDR1 SGHTA and CDR2 FQGNSA. This CDR3 contains 13 residues. The CDR3 region is CASSLRGNYGYTF. Written as DNA, the CDR3 is TGTGCCAGCAGCTTAAGGGGCAACTATGGCTACACCTTC.

The V and J genes are TRBV30 and TRBJ2-7, with D perhaps TRBD2 (5 bases). The V gene lost 0 bases and the J gene lost 3 bases, with 18 bases spanning the gap. The germline CDR1 and CDR2 sequences are GTSNPN and SVGIG (reference sequence). The CDR3 runs to 16 residues. CDR3 amino acids: CAWSVRWSGKLYEQYF. CDR3 in DNA: TGTGCCTGGAGTGTACGGTGGAGCGGTAAACTCTACGAGCAGTACTTC.